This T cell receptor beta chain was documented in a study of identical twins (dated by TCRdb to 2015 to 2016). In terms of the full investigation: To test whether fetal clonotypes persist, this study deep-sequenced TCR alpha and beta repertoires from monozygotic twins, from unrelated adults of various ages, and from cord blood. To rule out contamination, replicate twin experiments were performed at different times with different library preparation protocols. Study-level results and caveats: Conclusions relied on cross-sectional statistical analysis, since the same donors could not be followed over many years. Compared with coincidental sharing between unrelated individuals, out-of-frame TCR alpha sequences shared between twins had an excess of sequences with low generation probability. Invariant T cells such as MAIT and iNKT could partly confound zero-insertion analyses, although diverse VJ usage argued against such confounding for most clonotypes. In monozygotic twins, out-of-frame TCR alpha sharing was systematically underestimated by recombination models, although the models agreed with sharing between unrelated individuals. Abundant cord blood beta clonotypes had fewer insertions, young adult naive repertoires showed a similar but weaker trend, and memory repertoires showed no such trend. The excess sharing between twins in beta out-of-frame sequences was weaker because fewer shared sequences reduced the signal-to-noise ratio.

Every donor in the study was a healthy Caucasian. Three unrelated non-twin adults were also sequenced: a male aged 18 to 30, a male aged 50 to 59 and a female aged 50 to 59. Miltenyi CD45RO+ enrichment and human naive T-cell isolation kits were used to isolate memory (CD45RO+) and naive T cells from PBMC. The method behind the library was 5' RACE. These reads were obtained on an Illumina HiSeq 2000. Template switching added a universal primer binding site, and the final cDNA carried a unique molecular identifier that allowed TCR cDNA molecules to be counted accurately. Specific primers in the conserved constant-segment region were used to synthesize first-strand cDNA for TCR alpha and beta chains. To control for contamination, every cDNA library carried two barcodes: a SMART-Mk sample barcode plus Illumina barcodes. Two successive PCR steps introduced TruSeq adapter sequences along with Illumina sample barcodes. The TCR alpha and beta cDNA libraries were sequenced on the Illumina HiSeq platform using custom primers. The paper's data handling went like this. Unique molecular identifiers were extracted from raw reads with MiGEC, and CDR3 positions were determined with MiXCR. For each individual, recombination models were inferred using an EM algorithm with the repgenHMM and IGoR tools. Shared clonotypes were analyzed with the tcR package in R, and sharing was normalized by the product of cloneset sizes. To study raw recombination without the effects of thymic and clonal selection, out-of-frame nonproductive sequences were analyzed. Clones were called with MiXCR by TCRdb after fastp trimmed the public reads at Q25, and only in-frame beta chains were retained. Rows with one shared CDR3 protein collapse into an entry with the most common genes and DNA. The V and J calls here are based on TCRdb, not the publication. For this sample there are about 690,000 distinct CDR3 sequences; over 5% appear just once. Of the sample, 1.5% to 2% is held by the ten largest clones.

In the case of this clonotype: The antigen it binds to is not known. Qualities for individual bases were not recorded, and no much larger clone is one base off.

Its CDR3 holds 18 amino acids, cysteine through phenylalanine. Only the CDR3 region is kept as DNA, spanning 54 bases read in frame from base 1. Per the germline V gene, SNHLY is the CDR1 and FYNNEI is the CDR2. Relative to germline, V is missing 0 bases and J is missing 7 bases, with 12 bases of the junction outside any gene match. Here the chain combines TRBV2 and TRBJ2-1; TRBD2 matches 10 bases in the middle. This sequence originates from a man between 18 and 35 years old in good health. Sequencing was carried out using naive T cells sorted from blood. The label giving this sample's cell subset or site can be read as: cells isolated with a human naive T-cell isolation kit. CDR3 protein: CASSEARTSGILWNEQFF. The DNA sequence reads TGTGCCAGCAGTGAAGCTAGAACTAGCGGGATATTATGGAATGAGCAGTTCTTC.